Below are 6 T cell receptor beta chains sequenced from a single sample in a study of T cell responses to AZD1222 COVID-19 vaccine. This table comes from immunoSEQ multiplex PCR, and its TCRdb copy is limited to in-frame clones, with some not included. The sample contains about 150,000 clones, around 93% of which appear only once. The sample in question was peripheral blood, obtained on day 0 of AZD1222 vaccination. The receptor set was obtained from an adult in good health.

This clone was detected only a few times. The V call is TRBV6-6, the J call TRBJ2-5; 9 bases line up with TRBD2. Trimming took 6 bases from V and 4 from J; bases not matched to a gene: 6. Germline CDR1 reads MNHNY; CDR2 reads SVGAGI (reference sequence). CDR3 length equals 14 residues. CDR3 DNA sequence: TGTGCCAGCAGGGAACCGGGACTAGCAGAGACCCAGTACTTC. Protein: CASREPGLAETQYF.

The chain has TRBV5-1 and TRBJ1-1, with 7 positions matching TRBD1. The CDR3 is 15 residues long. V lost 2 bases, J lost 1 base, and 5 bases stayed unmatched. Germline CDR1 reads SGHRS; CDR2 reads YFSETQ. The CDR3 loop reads CASSFLQGGNTEAFF. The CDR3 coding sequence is TGCGCCAGCAGCTTCCTCCAGGGGGGGAACACTGAAGCTTTCTTT.

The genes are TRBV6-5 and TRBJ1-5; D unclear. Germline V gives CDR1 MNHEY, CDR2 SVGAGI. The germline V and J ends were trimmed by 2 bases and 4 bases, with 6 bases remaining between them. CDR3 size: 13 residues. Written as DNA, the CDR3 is TGTGCCAGCAGTTACCTACAAAATCAGCCCCAGCATTTT. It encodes CASSYLQNQPQHF.

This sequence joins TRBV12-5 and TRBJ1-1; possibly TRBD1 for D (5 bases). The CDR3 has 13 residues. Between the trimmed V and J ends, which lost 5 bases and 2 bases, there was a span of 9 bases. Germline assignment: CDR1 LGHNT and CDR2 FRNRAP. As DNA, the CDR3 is TGTGCTAGTGGTCCTGACAGTAACACTGAAGCTTTCTTT. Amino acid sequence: CASGPDSNTEAFF.

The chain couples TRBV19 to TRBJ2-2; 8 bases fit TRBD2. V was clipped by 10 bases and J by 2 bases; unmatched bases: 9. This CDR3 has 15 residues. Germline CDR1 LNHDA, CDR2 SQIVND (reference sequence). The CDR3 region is CATAGGGINTGELFF. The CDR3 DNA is TGTGCCACCGCGGGCGGGGGGATTAACACCGGGGAGCTGTTTTTT.

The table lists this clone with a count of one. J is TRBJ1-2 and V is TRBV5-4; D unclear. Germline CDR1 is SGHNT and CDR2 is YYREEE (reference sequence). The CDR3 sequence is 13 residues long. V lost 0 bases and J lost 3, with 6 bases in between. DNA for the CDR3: TGTGCCAGCAGCTTGGCCGAGGACTATGGCTACACCTTC. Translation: CASSLAEDYGYTF.